The following is a T cell receptor beta chain sequence with its context. The target antigen is unknown. Mismatch with germline at one junction end may stem from a read error. This sample was taken from a study of shared clonotypes between healthy human individuals. The CDR3 is 14 residues long. CDR1 and CDR2 (germline): MNHNS, SASEGT. Study-level findings and limits: Compared with memory subsets, naive subsets generally had larger estimated richness.

Profiled with immunoSEQ multiplex PCR; TCRdb holds only in-frame clones, not every one. Of 2,500,000 or so clones in the sample, roughly 92% were seen once. The specimen sequenced was naive CD4+ T cells sorted from blood. As to subset: CD45RA+ positively selected. This clonotype was sampled from a man in his late teens or twenties in good health. The chain combines TRBV6-1 with TRBJ2-7, with TRBD2 matching 11 bases. CDR3 sequence (DNA): TGTGCCAGCAGTGATAGTAGCGGGAGGGCCCCGAAATTCTTC. This encodes CASSDSSGRAPKFF.